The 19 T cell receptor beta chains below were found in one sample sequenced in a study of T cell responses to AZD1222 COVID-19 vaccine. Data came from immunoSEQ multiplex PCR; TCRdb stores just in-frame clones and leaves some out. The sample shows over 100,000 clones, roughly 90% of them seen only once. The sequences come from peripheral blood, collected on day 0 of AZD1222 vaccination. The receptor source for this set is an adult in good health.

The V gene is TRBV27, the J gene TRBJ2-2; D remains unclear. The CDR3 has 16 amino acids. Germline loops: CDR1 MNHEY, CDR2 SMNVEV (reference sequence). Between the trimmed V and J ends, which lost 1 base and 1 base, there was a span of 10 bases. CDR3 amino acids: CASSLLVTQNTGELFF. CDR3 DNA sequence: TGTGCCAGCAGTTTATTAGTCACCCAGAACACCGGGGAGCTGTTTTTT.

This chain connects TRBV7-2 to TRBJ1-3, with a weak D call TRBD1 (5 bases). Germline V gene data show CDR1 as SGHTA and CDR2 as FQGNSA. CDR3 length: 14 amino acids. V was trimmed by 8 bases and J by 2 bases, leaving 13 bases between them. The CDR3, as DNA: TGTGCCAGCCCGGACAAGCTTACTGGAAACACCATATATTTT. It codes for CASPDKLTGNTIYF.

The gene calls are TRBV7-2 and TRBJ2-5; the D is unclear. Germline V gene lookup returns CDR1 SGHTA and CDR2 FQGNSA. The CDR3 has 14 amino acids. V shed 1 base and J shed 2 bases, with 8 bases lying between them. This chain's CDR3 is CASSLGSGQETQYF. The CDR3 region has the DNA TGTGCCAGCAGCTTAGGCTCAGGTCAAGAGACCCAGTACTTC.

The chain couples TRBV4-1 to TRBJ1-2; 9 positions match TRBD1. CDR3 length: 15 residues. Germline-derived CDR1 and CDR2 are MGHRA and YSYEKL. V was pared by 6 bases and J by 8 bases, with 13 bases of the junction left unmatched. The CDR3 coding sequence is TGCGCCAGCAGGCCCACCGGGACAGGGATCTTGGGCTACACCTTC. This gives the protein CASRPTGTGILGYTF.

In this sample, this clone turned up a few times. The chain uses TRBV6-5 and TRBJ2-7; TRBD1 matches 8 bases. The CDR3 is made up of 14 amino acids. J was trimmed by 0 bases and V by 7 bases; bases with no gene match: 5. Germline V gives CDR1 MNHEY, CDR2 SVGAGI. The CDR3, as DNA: TGTGCCAGCACAGGGGGCTACCCCTCCTACGAGCAGTACTTC. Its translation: CASTGGYPSYEQYF.

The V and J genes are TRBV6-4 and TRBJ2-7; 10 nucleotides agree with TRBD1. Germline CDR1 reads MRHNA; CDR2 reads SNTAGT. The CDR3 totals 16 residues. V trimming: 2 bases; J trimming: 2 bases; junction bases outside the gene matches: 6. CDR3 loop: CASSDPRDRGPYEQYF. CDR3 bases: TGTGCCAGCAGTGACCCCCGGGACAGGGGCCCCTACGAGCAGTACTTC.

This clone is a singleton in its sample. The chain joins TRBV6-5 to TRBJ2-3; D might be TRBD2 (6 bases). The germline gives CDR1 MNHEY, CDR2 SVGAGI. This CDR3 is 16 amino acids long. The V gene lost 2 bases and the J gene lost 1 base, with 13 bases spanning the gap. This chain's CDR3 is CASSYEGRGGTDTQYF. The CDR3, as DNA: TGTGCCAGCAGTTACGAAGGGCGGGGCGGCACAGATACGCAGTATTTT.

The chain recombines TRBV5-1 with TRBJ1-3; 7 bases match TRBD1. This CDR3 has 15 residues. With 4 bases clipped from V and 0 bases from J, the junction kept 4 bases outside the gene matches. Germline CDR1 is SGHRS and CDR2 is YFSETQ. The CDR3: CASSRTGDSGNTIYF. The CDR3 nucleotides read TGCGCCAGCAGCCGTACAGGGGACTCTGGAAACACCATATATTTT. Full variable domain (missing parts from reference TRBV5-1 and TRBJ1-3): KAGVTQTPRYLIKTRGQQVTLSCSPISGHRSVSWYQQTPGQGLQFLFEYFSETQRNKGNFPGRFSGRQFSNSRSEMNVSTLELGDSALYLCASSRTGDSGNTIYFGEGSWLTVV.

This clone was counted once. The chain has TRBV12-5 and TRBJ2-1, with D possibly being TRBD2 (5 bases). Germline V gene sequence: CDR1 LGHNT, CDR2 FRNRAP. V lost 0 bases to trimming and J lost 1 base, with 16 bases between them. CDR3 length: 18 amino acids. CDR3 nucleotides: TGTGCTAGTGGTTTGGTAGTACGGAGGACGTTATCCTACAATGAGCAGTTCTTC. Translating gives CASGLVVRRTLSYNEQFF.

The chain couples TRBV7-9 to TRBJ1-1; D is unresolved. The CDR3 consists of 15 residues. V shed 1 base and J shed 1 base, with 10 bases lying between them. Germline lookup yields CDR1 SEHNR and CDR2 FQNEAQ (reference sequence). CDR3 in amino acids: CASSLGAAGNTEAFF. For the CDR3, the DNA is TGTGCCAGCAGCTTAGGAGCCGCGGGGAACACTGAAGCTTTCTTT.

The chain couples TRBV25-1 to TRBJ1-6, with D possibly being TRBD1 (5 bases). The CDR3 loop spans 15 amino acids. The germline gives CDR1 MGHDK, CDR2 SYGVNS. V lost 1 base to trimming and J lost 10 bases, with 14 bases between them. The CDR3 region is CASSELGGGSSPLHF. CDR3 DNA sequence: TGTGCCAGCAGTGAATTGGGCGGGGGGAGCTCACCCCTCCACTTT. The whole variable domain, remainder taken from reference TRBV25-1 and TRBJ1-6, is EADIYQTPRYLVIGTGKKITLECSQTMGHDKMYWYQQDPGMELHLIHYSYGVNSTEKGDLSSESTVSRIRTEHFPLTLESARPSHTSQYLCASSELGGGSSPLHFGNGTRLTVT.

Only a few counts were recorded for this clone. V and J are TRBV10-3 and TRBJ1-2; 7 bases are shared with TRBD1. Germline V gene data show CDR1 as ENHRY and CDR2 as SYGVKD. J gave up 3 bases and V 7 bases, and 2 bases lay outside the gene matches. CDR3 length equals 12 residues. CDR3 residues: CAINQGDYGYTF. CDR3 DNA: TGTGCCATCAACCAGGGGGACTATGGCTACACCTTC.

Here the CDR3 DNA reads TGTGCCAGCTCATACGGGACTAAACGGGAGACCCAGTACTTC. This sequence encodes CASSYGTKRETQYF. The chain joins TRBV18 to TRBJ2-5; TRBD2 aligns across 7 bases. Germline assignment: CDR1 KGHSH and CDR2 LQKENI. V shed 5 bases and J 5 bases; nucleotides not matched to a gene: 8. CDR3 length equals 14 residues.

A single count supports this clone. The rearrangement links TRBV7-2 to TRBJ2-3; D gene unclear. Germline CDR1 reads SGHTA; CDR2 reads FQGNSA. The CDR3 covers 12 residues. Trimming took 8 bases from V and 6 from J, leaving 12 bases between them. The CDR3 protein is CASGRRRDTQYF. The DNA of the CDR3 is TGTGCCAGCGGACGGCGCCGGGATACGCAGTATTTT.

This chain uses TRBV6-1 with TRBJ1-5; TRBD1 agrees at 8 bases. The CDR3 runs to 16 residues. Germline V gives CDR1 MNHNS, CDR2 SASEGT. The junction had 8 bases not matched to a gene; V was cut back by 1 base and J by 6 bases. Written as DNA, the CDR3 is TGTGCCAGCAGTGAAGGTACGACAGGGGTTGGTCAGCCCCAGCATTTT. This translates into CASSEGTTGVGQPQHF.

CDR3 protein: CASSLSTGIGNTIYF. CDR3 nucleotide sequence: TGTGCCAGCAGCTTATCGACAGGGATCGGAAACACCATATATTTT. The chain carries TRBV11-2 and TRBJ1-3; 7 positions match TRBD1. This CDR3 contains 15 residues. V gave up 2 bases and J gave up 4 bases; unmatched junction bases: 5. In germline, CDR1 is SGHAT, CDR2 FQNNGV.

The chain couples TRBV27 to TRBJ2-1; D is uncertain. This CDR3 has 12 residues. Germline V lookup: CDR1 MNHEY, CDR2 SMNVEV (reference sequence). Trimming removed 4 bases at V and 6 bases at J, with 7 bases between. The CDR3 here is CASSWMGNEQFF. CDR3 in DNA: TGTGCCAGCAGTTGGATGGGCAATGAGCAGTTCTTC.

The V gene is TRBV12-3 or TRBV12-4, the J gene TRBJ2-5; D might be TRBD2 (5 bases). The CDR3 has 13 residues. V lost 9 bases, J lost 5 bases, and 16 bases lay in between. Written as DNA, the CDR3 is TGTGCCAGTCACCGGTCCGGGGTGGAGACCCAGTACTTC. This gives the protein CASHRSGVETQYF.

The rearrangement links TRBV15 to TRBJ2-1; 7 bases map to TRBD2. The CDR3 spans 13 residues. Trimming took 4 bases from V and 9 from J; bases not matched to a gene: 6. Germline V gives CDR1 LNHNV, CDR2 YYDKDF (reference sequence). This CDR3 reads CATSTRGVGEQFF. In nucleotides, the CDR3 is TGTGCCACCAGCACTCGGGGGGTGGGTGAGCAGTTCTTC. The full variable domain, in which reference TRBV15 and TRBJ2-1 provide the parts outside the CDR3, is DAMVIQNPRYQVTQFGKPVTLSCSQTLNHNVMYWYQQKSSQAPKLLFHYYDKDFNNEADTPDNFQSRRPNTSFCFLDIRSPGLGDTAMYLCATSTRGVGEQFFGPGTRLTVL.